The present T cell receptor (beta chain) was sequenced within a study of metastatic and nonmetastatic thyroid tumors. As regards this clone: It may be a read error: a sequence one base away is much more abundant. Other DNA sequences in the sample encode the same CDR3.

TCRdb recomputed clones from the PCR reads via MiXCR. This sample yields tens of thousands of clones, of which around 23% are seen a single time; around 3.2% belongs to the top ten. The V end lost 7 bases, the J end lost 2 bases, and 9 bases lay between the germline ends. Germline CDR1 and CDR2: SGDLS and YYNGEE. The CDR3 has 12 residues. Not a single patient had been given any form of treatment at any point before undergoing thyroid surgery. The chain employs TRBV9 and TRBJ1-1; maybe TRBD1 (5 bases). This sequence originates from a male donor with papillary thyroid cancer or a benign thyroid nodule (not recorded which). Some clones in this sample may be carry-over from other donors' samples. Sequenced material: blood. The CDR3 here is CASGGLNTEAFF. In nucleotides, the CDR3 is TGTGCCAGCGGGGGACTTAACACTGAAGCTTTCTTT.